The rows below give T cell receptor beta chains drawn from one sample of a study of T cells in localized non-small cell lung cancer. The assay was immunoSEQ multiplex PCR, and TCRdb's table has in-frame clones only and misses some. The sample records approximately 21,000 clones, about 88% being singletons. Material: peripheral blood, obtained before any cancer treatment. These receptors were collected from a male donor aged 60 or older with stage I lung adenocarcinoma. Each CDR3 is given with its conserved first and last residue. The D gene is left open where the match is weak. Only part of the rows carry a size: once, few, many, or a class if the clone is expanded.

j_call cdr3_length d_call clone_size v_call cdr3_aa cdr3_nt
TRBJ2-1 15 TRBD1 once TRBV5-1 CASSLGGQGYNEQFF TGCGCCAGCAGCTTGGGGGGACAGGGCTACAATGAGCAGTTCTTC
TRBJ1-2 13 TRBD1 few TRBV28 CASSTGQGNGYTF TGTGCCAGCAGCACGGGACAGGGTAATGGCTACACCTTC
TRBJ2-2 15 NA NA TRBV15 CATSRGGSNTGELFF TGTGCCACCAGCAGAGGAGGTTCGAACACCGGGGAGCTGTTTTTT
TRBJ2-2 16 NA NA TRBV7-8 CASSSRDFGNTGELFF TGTGCCAGCAGCTCCCGGGATTTCGGAAACACCGGGGAGCTGTTTTTT
TRBJ2-2 16 NA once TRBV4-2 CASSGGPNRDTGELFF TGTGCCAGCAGCGGGGGCCCTAATCGGGACACCGGGGAGCTGTTTTTT
TRBJ2-1 14 TRBD2 NA TRBV29-1 CSVAPSGRDNEQFF TGCAGCGTTGCCCCTAGCGGGAGAGACAATGAGCAGTTCTTC
TRBJ1-5 15 NA NA TRBV29-1 CSVRDGFLGNQPQHF TGCAGCGTCCGGGACGGTTTCCTTGGGAATCAGCCCCAGCATTTT
TRBJ2-7 16 TRBD1 NA TRBV28 CASSSPRDRGTYEQYF TGTGCCAGCAGTTCACCGCGGGACAGGGGAACCTACGAGCAGTACTTC
TRBJ1-1 13 NA NA TRBV5-1 CASSLGGHTEAFF TGCGCCAGCAGCTTAGGGGGTCACACTGAAGCTTTCTTT
TRBJ2-3 14 TRBD1 NA TRBV2 CASSGQTITDTQYF TGTGCCAGTTCGGGACAGACCATCACAGATACGCAGTATTTT
TRBJ1-5 15 NA NA TRBV2 CASSRELPINQPQHF TGTGCCAGCAGTCGGGAGCTGCCTATCAATCAGCCCCAGCATTTT
TRBJ2-1 16 TRBD2 NA TRBV4-1 CASSQAPSGYWDEQFF TGCGCCAGCAGCCAAGCGCCTAGCGGATATTGGGATGAGCAGTTCTTC
TRBJ2-4 14 TRBD1 once TRBV11-2 CASSLVGTGNIQYF TGTGCCAGCAGCTTGGTCGGGACAGGAAACATTCAGTACTTC
TRBJ2-5 14 TRBD1 NA TRBV30 CAWSGQGRRETQYF TGTGCCTGGAGTGGACAGGGTCGAAGAGAGACCCAGTACTTC
TRBJ1-2 13 NA NA TRBV6-6 CATQPGQNYGYTF TGTGCCACCCAACCTGGACAGAACTATGGCTACACCTTC
TRBJ1-1 15 NA NA TRBV2 CASRNDGLSRGEAFF TGTGCCAGCAGGAACGACGGCCTTTCCAGGGGTGAAGCTTTCTTT
TRBJ2-5 16 TRBD1 NA TRBV6-5 CASSSGQGWYQETQYF TGTGCCAGCAGTTCGGGACAGGGTTGGTACCAAGAGACCCAGTACTTC
TRBJ2-2 16 NA NA TRBV5-1 CASSLLGPLDTGELFF TGCGCCAGCAGCTTGCTAGGGCCTCTCGACACCGGGGAGCTGTTTTTT
TRBJ1-3 14 NA few TRBV11-2 CASCMGGSGNTIYF TGTGCCAGCTGCATGGGGGGGTCTGGAAACACCATATATTTT
TRBJ2-1 19 TRBD2 NA TRBV4-3 CASSQFPGTSGGGYNEQFF TGCGCCAGCAGCCAATTCCCCGGGACTAGCGGGGGGGGCTACAATGAGCAGTTCTTC
TRBJ1-1 15 TRBD1 NA TRBV29-1 CSASPGQGGNTEAFF TGCAGCGCATCCCCGGGACAGGGGGGGAACACTGAAGCTTTCTTT
TRBJ2-5 17 NA NA TRBV7-6 CASSLRIGRSYQETQYF TGTGCCAGCAGCTTAAGAATCGGGCGGTCGTACCAAGAGACCCAGTACTTC
TRBJ2-2 15 NA NA TRBV25-1 CASSEIRASQGELFF TGTGCCAGCAGTGAAATCCGGGCTTCTCAAGGGGAGCTGTTTTTT
TRBJ2-3 13 TRBD1 NA TRBV5-1 CASTRQGTDTQYF TGCGCCAGCACGCGACAGGGGACAGATACGCAGTATTTT
TRBJ2-1 16 TRBD1 once TRBV6-5 CASSYSSLQGRGEQFF TGTGCCAGCAGTTACTCGAGTCTACAGGGGAGAGGTGAGCAGTTCTTC
TRBJ2-2 17 TRBD2 NA TRBV7-9 CASSPGLAGQGTGELFF TGTGCCAGCAGCCCGGGACTAGCGGGCCAAGGAACCGGGGAGCTGTTTTTT
TRBJ2-6 17 NA NA TRBV28 CASSFGGEFSGANVLTF TGTGCCAGCAGTTTTGGAGGGGAATTCTCTGGGGCCAACGTCCTGACTTTC
TRBJ2-7 16 NA NA TRBV19 CASSIDSQSGVYEQYF TGTGCCAGTAGTATAGATTCCCAGTCGGGGGTCTACGAGCAGTACTTC
TRBJ1-3 15 NA NA TRBV30 CAWTLGADAGNTIYF TGTGCCTGGACCCTTGGGGCTGACGCTGGAAACACCATATATTTT
TRBJ2-2 17 NA NA TRBV19 CASTPNLLRGNTGELFF TGTGCCAGTACCCCAAACCTCCTCCGGGGGAACACCGGGGAGCTGTTTTTT
TRBJ2-1 16 NA NA TRBV7-6 CASSLAQGLRNNEQFF TGTGCCAGCAGCTTAGCGCAGGGACTCCGAAACAATGAGCAGTTCTTC
TRBJ1-1 13 NA NA TRBV6-5 CASSKTVNTEAFF TGTGCCAGCAGTAAAACAGTGAACACTGAAGCTTTCTTT
TRBJ2-7 15 NA NA TRBV6-5 CASRSPGTTSYEQYF TGTGCCAGCAGGTCCCCCGGGACAACTTCCTACGAGCAGTACTTC
TRBJ2-5 13 NA NA TRBV18 CASSPGDGETQYF TGTGCCAGCTCACCGGGGGACGGGGAGACCCAGTACTTC
TRBJ2-3 15 TRBD2 NA TRBV5-6 CASSLGSGGTDTQYF TGTGCCAGCAGCTTGGGGAGCGGGGGCACAGATACGCAGTATTTT
TRBJ1-2 15 TRBD1 NA TRBV10-3 CAISESRGLSYGYTF TGTGCCATCAGTGAGTCCAGGGGGCTTAGCTATGGCTACACCTTC
TRBJ2-6 16 NA NA TRBV28 CASSPSTGWGANVLTF TGTGCCAGCAGCCCTTCTACAGGGTGGGGGGCCAACGTCCTGACTTTC
TRBJ2-3 15 TRBD2 NA TRBV7-2 CASSLASGAQDTQYF TGTGCCAGCAGCTTAGCTAGCGGGGCCCAAGATACGCAGTATTTT
TRBJ1-3 15 NA NA TRBV10-2 CASSDSRKDGNTIYF TGCGCCAGCAGTGATTCCCGGAAAGACGGAAACACCATATATTTT
TRBJ1-6 18 NA NA TRBV5-1 CASSLVVGGQGIDSPLHF TGCGCCAGCAGCTTGGTCGTCGGGGGGCAGGGGATTGATTCACCCCTCCACTTT
TRBJ1-4 15 NA NA TRBV30 CAWSGGVSTNEKLFF TGTGCCTGGAGTGGGGGGGTTTCAACTAATGAAAAACTGTTTTTT
TRBJ1-1 14 NA NA TRBV11-2 CASRPQGNGAEAFF TGTGCCAGCAGACCTCAGGGAAATGGGGCTGAAGCTTTCTTT
TRBJ2-3 14 NA NA TRBV7-6 CASSFSQTTDTQYF TGTGCCAGCAGCTTCTCCCAGACCACAGATACGCAGTATTTT
TRBJ2-1 16 TRBD2 NA TRBV7-2 CASSPGGSGGLNEQFF TGTGCCAGCAGCCCCGGGGGTAGCGGGGGGCTCAATGAGCAGTTCTTC
TRBJ2-7 14 TRBD2 NA TRBV10-3 CAISRSGSPYEQYF TGTGCCATCAGTAGAAGCGGGAGTCCCTACGAGCAGTACTTC
TRBJ1-2 15 TRBD1 few TRBV27 CASSFGTGSDYGYTF TGTGCCAGCAGTTTCGGGACAGGGAGCGACTATGGCTACACCTTC
TRBJ2-6 19 NA few TRBV28 CASSPYPRGSVSGANVLTF TGTGCCAGCAGTCCCTACCCGCGAGGATCAGTCTCTGGGGCCAACGTCCTGACTTTC
TRBJ1-2 13 NA NA TRBV28 CASFGSHLYGYTF TGTGCCAGCTTCGGTTCCCACCTTTATGGCTACACCTTC
TRBJ1-6 14 NA NA TRBV6-5 CASSRGQRNSPLHF TGTGCCAGCAGCCGCGGACAGAGAAATTCACCCCTCCACTTT
TRBJ1-6 14 TRBD1 few TRBV27 CASRTGAKDSPLHF TGTGCCAGCAGGACAGGGGCGAAGGATTCACCCCTCCACTTT
TRBJ2-1 16 TRBD1 NA TRBV9 CASSVVGQGSYNEQFF TGTGCCAGCAGCGTAGTGGGACAGGGGTCCTACAATGAGCAGTTCTTC